This T cell receptor (beta chain) was obtained from a study of blood T cell repertoires in COVID-19 (dated by TCRdb to the early 2020s). As for the study more broadly: The collaborator samples originated in the United States, Italy and Spain and spanned the acute and convalescent phases of COVID-19. The samples were drawn from two sources: the first 160 participants of the ongoing ImmuneRACE study, and 1,254 subjects contributed by 6 global collaborators. Sample metadata almost always included a de-identified subject ID, COVID-19 status, age in years and sex. Subjects who had been exposed to COVID-19, were actively infected with it, or had recovered from it provided the deeply sampled blood TCRbeta repertoires that made up the dataset. The prospective study material was composed of cDNA or gDNA derived from T cells, B-cell-depleted T cells, or PBMCs. A freely available public database, intended as a resource for researchers studying the immune response to SARS-CoV-2, is where the repertoires were released. Where HLA class I and class II types were available, the types were taken from metadata supplied by the sample provider, not from assay-based typing. General study outcomes and caveats: How much clinical and demographic metadata was included differed by source and by participant, and the metadata was provided uncurated.

The immunoSEQ Assay, a bias-controlled multiplex PCR, was used to amplify TCRbeta CDR3 regions from genomic DNA. Turning to the authors' computational methods: The number of nucleated cells in each sample was estimated from the amplification of reference gene primers within the assay. Sequence reads were collapsed and filtered to measure the absolute abundance of every unique TCRbeta CDR3 rearrangement. For each sample, productive Simpson clonality was calculated by taking the square root of Simpson's diversity index across productive rearrangements. TCRdb took this table from immuneACCESS and kept in-frame rearrangements with V and J called. Such tables lack part of the clones; where checked against another copy, unresolved V genes explain under half of the gap, and the rest is unexplained. The V and J calls and clone size were taken over from that table, and D and trimming were inferred from the DNA. The table for this sample lists around 700,000 clones; 85% to 90% of them were counted only once. The ten largest account for under 0.3% of the sample.

This clone showed up just once. There is no known antigen for this receptor. Per-nucleotide qualities are absent, and no much larger clonotype sits a single base away. Each collaborating institution followed its own protocols to collect whole blood in K2EDTA tubes. For TCRbeta analysis, collaborator samples were shipped as frozen whole blood, as isolated PBMCs, or as DNA extracted from either sample type. Inclusive of the bounding cysteine and phenylalanine, the CDR3 is 14 residues long. This entry keeps only the CDR3 DNA: 42 bases, framed from base 1. CDR1 and CDR2, per the germline V gene, are WSHSY and SAAADI. V is clipped by 7 bases and J by 5 bases, and the sequence between their germline boundaries is 18 bases long.

The sequence was collected from a woman aged 18-29 years with acute or convalescent COVID-19. Specimen: peripheral blood. The chain couples TRBV10-2 to TRBJ2-7; a tentative D match to TRBD1 spans 6 bases. The nucleotide sequence is given as TGCGCCAGCATCGTACCGGGACAAGCTCACGAGCAGTACTTC. Protein translation: CASIVPGQAHEQYF.